The 5 T cell receptor beta chains in this list originate from one sample, sequenced in a study of T cells in Graves' hyperthyroidism and ophthalmopathy. Amplification of TCR beta CDR3 regions used RNA as the template. When the TCR CDR3 underwent first-round RT-PCR, the HTBI primer set was used. From the multiplex PCR reads, TCRdb called clonotypes with MiXCR, one entry per CDR3 protein. Of hundreds of thousands of distinct CDR3 sequences detected, about 15% appear once; the ten largest clones hold roughly a tenth. The sequencing sample was made of blood. These receptors originate from a woman under 30 with Graves' hyperthyroidism.

V and J are TRBV7-8 and TRBJ1-2, with D tentatively TRBD1 (6 bases). Trimming removed 6 bases from V and 7 bases from J, with 15 bases in between. The CDR3 consists of 13 residues. Per germline, CDR1 SGHVS and CDR2 FQNEAQ. CDR3 loop: CASSNRVGSGYTF. The CDR3 DNA follows: TGTGCCAGCAGTAACAGGGTCGGTAGTGGCTACACCTTC.

This clonotype has more than one count but fewer than ten. V gene TRBV5-4 combines with J gene TRBJ2-5; 8 positions agree with TRBD2. This CDR3 region has 16 residues. Germline CDR1 reads SGHNT; CDR2 reads YYREEE (reference sequence). The V and J ends lost 0 bases and 2 bases, in that order; junction bases with no gene match: 6. The CDR3 DNA reads TGTGCCAGCAGCTTGGCCCTAGCGGGCTTTCAAGAGACCCAGTACTTC. It encodes CASSLALAGFQETQYF.

This clonotype appeared many times. The V gene is TRBV2, the J gene TRBJ1-6; 8 positions agree with TRBD1. The CDR3 has 15 amino acids. Germline V gene data show CDR1 as SNHLY and CDR2 as FYNNEI. J was trimmed by 7 bases and V by 6 bases; bases with no gene match: 8. The CDR3 nucleotides read TGTGCCAGCAGGGCTGTCGGGACAGGCAATTCACCCCTCCACTTT. Residues: CASRAVGTGNSPLHF.

This clonotype was picked up many times. The chain recombines TRBV9 with TRBJ2-7; maybe TRBD2 (6 bases). The V gene's germline CDR1 is SGDLS and CDR2 YYNGEE. Trimming left V 0 bases short and J 5 bases short, with 15 bases between. This CDR3 is built from 15 residues. The CDR3 here is CASSVGGLPDDEQYF. In DNA form, the CDR3 reads TGTGCCAGCAGCGTAGGCGGACTACCTGATGACGAGCAGTACTTC.

In this sample, this clonotype turned up many times. CDR3 sequence (DNA): TGCAGTGCTGATCGGGGTGGGAATGCGATAGGAGAGACCCAGTACTTC. Protein: CSADRGGNAIGETQYF. The V call is TRBV20-1, the J call TRBJ2-5; weak D call: TRBD2 (5 bases). This CDR3 spans 16 amino acids. Deletions cut 5 bases from V and 4 bases from J, with 23 bases between. Per the germline V gene, CDR1 is DFQATT and CDR2 is SNEGSKA (reference sequence).